This paragraph covers one T cell receptor beta chain sequence. What it binds is unknown. This entry belongs to a study of identical twins. The junction had 12 bases not matched to a gene; V was cut back by 8 bases and J by 5 bases. CDR3 length: 13 residues. Germline V gives CDR1 GTSNPN, CDR2 SVGIG (reference sequence). General study results and limits: Cord blood beta clonotypes that were abundant carried fewer insertions, and memory repertoires showed no such trend.

Using its own MiXCR run on the 5' RACE reads, TCRdb lists one record per CDR3 protein. The data show 120,000 to 150,000 distinct CDR3 sequences, under 4.5% seen once. This sequence was found in a man in his late teens or twenties in good health. Sequenced input: memory T cells sorted from blood. This rearrangement joins TRBV30 to TRBJ2-7; 7 bases line up with TRBD1. CDR3 nucleotides: TGTGCCGGGCGAGGGGGCCTTCCCAACGAGCAGTACTTC. It codes for CAGRGGLPNEQYF.